This T cell receptor (beta chain) was obtained from a study of PD-1 blockade in mismatch repair-deficient tumors. This CDR3 comprises 13 residues. Germline CDR1 is LNHDA and CDR2 is SQIVND (reference sequence). Between the trimmed V and J ends, which lost 5 bases and 1 base, there was a span of 9 bases. Assay used: immunoSEQ multiplex PCR; TCRdb lists only in-frame clones, some missing. The data hold 120,000 or so clones, with around 87% observed a single time. This specimen was peripheral blood, taken 44 weeks after starting pembrolizumab. The TCR comes from an adult with mismatch repair-deficient cancer. This chain connects TRBV19 to TRBJ2-7; no firm D call. The CDR3 DNA sequence: TGTGCCAGTAGTGTACAAGTTTCCTACGAGCAGTACTTC. Protein: CASSVQVSYEQYF.